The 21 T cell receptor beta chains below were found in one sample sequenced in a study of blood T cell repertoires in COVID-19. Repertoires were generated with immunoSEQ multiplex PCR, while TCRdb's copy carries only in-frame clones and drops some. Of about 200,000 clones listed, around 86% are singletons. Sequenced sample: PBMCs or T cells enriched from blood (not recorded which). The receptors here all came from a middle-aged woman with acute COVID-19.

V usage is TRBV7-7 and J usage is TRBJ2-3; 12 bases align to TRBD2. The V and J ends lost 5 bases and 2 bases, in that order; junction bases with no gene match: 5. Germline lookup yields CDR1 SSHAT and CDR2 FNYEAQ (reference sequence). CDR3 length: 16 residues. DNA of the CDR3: TGTGCCAGCAGCCCCGGACTAGCGGGACTCACAGATACGCAGTATTTT. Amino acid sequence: CASSPGLAGLTDTQYF.

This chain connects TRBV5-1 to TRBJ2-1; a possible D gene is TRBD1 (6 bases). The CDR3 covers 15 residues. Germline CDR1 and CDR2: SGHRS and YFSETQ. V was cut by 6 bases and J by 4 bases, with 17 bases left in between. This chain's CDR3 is CASTGAYSGYNEQFF. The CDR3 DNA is TGCGCCAGCACAGGGGCTTATTCAGGGTACAATGAGCAGTTCTTC.

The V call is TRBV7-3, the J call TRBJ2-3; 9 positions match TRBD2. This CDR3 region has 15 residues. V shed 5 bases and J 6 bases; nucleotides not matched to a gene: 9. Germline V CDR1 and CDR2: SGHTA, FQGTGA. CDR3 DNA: TGTGCCAGCAGCACCCAGGGACTAGCTCCGGATACGCAGTATTTT. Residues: CASSTQGLAPDTQYF.

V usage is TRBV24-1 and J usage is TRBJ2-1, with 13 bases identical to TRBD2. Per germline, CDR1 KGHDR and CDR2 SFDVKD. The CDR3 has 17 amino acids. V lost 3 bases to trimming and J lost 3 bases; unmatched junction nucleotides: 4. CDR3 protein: CATSDAGLAGFYNEQFF. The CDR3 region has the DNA TGTGCCACCAGTGATGCGGGACTAGCGGGGTTCTACAATGAGCAGTTCTTC.

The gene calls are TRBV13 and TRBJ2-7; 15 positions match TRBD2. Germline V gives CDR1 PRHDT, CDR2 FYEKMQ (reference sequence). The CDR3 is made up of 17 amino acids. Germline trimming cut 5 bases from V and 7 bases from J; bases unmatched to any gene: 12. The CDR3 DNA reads TGTGCCAGCAGCCACTGGACTAGCGGGAGGGCCATAGGGGAGCAGTACTTC. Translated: CASSHWTSGRAIGEQYF.

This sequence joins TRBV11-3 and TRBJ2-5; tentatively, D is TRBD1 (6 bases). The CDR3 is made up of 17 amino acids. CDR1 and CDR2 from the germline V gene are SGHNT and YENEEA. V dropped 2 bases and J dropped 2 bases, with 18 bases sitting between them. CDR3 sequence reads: CASSLCRDNCTQETQYF. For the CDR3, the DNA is TGTGCCAGCAGCTTATGCCGGGACAACTGTACTCAAGAGACCCAGTACTTC.

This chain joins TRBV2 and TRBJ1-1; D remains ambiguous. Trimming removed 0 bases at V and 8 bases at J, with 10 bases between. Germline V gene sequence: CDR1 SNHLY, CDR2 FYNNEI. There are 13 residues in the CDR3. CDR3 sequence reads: CASSEASRSEAFF. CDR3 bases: TGTGCCAGCAGTGAAGCGTCTCGTTCCGAAGCTTTCTTT.

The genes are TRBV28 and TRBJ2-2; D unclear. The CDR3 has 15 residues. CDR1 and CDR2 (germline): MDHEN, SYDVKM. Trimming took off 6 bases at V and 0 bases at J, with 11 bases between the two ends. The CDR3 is CASSYSGPNTGELFF. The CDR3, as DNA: TGTGCCAGCAGCTACAGTGGCCCGAACACCGGGGAGCTGTTTTTT. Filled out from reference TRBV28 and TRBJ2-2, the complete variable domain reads DVKVTQSSRYLVKRTGEKVFLECVQDMDHENMFWYRQDPGLGLRLIYFSYDVKMKEKGDIPEGYSVSREKKERFSLILESASTNQTSMYLCASSYSGPNTGELFFGEGSRLTVL.

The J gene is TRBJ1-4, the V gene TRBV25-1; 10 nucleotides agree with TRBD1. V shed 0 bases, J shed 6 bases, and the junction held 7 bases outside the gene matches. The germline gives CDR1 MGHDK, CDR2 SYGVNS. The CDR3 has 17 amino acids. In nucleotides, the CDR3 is TGTGCCAGCAGTGAATATCGGGGGACAGGGGAGGATGAAAAACTGTTTTTT. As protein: CASSEYRGTGEDEKLFF.

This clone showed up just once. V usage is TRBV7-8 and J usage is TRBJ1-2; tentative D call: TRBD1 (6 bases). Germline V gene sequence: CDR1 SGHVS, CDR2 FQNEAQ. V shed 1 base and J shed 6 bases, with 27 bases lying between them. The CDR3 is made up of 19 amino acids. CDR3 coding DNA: TGTGCCAGCAGCTTAGTTACGTGGGGGAGTGCACTGGGGGCGGATGGCTACACCTTC. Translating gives CASSLVTWGSALGADGYTF.

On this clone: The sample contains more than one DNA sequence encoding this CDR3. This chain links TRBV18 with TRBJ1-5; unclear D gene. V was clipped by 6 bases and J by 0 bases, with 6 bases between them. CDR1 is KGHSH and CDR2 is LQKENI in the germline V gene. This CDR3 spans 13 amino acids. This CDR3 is CASSDSSNQPQHF. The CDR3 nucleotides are TGTGCCAGCTCCGATAGTAGCAATCAGCCCCAGCATTTT.

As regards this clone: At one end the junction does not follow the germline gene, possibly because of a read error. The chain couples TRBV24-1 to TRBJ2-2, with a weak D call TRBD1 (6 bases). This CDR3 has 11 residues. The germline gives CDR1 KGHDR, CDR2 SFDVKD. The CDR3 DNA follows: TGTGCCTCCAGGGGCTCCGGGGAGCTGTTTTTT. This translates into CASRGSGELFF.

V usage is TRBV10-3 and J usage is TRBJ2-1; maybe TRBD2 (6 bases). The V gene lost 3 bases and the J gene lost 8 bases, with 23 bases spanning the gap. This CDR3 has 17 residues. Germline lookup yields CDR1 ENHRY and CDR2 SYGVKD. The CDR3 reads CAISETGVGRPKDEQFF. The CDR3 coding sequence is TGTGCCATCAGTGAAACGGGGGTAGGGCGACCGAAGGATGAGCAGTTCTTC.

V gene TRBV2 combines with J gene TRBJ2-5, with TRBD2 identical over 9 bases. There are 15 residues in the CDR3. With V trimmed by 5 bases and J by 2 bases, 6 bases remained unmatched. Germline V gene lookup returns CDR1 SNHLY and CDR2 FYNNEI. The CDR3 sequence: CASSLAGVGQETQYF. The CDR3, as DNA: TGTGCCAGCAGTTTAGCGGGAGTAGGACAAGAGACCCAGTACTTC.

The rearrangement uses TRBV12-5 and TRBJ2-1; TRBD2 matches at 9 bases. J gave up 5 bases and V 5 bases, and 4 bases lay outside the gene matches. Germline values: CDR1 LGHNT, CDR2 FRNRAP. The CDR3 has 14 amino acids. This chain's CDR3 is CASGVAGAHNEQFF. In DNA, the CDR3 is TGTGCTAGTGGTGTAGCGGGGGCCCACAATGAGCAGTTCTTC.

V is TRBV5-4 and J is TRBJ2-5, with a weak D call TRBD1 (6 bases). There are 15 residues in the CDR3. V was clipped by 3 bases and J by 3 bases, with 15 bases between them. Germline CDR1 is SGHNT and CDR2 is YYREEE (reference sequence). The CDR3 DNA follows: TGTGCCAGCAGCTCCGTCACCCCAGGGGAAGAGACCCAGTACTTC. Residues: CASSSVTPGEETQYF.

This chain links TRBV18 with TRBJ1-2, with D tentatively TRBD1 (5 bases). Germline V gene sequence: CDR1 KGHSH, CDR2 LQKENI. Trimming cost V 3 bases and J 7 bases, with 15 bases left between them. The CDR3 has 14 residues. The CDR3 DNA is TGTGCCAGCTCACCCCGAGACGACAGAAGTGGCTACACCTTC. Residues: CASSPRDDRSGYTF.

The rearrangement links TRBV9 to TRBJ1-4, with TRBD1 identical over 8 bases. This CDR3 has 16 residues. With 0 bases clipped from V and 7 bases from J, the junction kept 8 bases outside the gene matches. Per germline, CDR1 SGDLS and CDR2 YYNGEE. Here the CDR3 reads CASSVAPGGAGEKLFF. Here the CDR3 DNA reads TGTGCCAGCAGCGTAGCCCCAGGGGGCGCAGGTGAAAAACTGTTTTTT.

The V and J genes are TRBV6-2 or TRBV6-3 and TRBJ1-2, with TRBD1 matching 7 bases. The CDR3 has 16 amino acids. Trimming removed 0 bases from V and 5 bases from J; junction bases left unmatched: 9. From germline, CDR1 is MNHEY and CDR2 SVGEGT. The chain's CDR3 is CASSYSTGSGTYGYTF. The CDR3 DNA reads TGTGCCAGCAGTTACTCGACAGGGTCTGGGACTTATGGCTACACCTTC.

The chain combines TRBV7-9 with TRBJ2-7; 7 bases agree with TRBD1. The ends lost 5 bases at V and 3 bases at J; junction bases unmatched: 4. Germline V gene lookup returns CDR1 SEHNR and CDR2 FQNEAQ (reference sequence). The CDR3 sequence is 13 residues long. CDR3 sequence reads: CASSLRQGYEQYF. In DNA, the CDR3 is TGTGCCAGCAGCCTTAGACAGGGCTACGAGCAGTACTTC.

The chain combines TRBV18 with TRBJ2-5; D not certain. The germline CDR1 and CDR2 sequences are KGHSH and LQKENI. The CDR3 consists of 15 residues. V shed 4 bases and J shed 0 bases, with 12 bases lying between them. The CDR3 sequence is CASSLSAGNQETQYF. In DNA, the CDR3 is TGTGCCAGCTCACTTTCAGCAGGCAACCAAGAGACCCAGTACTTC.